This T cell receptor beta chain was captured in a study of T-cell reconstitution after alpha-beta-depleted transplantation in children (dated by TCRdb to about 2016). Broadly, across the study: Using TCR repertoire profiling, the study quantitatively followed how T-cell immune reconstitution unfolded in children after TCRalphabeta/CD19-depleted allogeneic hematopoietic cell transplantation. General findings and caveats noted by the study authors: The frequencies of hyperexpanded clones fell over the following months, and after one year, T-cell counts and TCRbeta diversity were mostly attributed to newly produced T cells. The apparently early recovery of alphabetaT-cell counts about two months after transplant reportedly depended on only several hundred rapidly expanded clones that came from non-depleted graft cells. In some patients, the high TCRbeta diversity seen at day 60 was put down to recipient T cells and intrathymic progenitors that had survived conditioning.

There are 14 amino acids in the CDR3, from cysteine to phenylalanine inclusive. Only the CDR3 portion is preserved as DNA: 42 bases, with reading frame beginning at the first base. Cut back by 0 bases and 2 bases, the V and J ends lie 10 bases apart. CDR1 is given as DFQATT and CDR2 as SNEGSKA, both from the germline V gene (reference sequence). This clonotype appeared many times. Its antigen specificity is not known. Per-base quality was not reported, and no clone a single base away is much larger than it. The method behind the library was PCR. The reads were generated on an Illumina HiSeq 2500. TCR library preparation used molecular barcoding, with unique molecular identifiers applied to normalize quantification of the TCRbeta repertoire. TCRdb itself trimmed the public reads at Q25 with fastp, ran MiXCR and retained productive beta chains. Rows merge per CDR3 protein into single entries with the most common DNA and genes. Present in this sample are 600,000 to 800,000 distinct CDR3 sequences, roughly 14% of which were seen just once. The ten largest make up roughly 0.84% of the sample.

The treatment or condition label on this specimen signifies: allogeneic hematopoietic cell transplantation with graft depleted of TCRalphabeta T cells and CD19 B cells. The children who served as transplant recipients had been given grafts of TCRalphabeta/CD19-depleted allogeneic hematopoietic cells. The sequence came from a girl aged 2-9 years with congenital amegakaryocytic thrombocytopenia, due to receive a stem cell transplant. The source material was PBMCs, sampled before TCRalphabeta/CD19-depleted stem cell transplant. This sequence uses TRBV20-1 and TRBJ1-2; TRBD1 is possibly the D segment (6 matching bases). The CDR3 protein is CSARDWTVNYGYTF. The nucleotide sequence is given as TGCAGTGCTAGAGATTGGACAGTCAACTATGGCTACACCTTC.